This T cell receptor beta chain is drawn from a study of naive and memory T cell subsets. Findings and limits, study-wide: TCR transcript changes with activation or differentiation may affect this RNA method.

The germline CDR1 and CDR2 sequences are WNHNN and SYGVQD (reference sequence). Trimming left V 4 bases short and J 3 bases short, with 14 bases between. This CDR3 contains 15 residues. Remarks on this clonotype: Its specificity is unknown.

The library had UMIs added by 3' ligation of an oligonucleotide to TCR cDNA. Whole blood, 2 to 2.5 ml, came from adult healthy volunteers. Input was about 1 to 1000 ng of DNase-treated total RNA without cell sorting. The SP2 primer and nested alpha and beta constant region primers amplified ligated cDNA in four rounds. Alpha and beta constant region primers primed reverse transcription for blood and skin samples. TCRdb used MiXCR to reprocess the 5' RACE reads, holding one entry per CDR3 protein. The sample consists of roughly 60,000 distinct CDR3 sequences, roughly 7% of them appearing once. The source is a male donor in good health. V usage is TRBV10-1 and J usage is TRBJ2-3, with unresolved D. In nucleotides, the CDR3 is TGCGCCAGCAGTGTAATGAGAAATGGGACAGATACGCAGTATTTT. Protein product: CASSVMRNGTDTQYF.